What follows is one T cell receptor (beta chain) and its context. This sample is drawn from a study of shared clonotypes between healthy human individuals. As for the study in general: Each donor's CD8 memory used one plate, CD8 naive two, each CD4 subset three.

This CDR3 has 15 amino acids. Germline lookup yields CDR1 SGHVS and CDR2 FNYEAQ. V lost 4 bases and J 1 base, leaving 13 bases between the germline ends. Libraries were prepared by immunoSEQ multiplex PCR; TCRdb keeps only in-frame clonotypes and omits some of them. The sample has about 1.5 million clones; nearly 99% are singletons. This sequence was found in a young man in good health. Sequencing input: naive CD4+ T cells sorted from blood. Described subset: CD45RA+ positively selected. V gene TRBV7-6 combines with J gene TRBJ1-1, with no clear D. Here the CDR3 reads CASSSQPSENTEAFF. The CDR3 DNA follows: TGTGCCAGCAGCTCGCAACCCTCGGAGAACACTGAAGCTTTCTTT. The variable domain in full, with the rest retrieved from reference TRBV7-6 and TRBJ1-1, is GAGVSQSPRYKVTKRGQDVALRCDPISGHVSLYWYRQALGQGPEFLTYFNYEAQQDKSGLPNDRFSAERPEGSISTLTIQRTEQRDSAMYRCASSSQPSENTEAFFGQGTRLTVV.